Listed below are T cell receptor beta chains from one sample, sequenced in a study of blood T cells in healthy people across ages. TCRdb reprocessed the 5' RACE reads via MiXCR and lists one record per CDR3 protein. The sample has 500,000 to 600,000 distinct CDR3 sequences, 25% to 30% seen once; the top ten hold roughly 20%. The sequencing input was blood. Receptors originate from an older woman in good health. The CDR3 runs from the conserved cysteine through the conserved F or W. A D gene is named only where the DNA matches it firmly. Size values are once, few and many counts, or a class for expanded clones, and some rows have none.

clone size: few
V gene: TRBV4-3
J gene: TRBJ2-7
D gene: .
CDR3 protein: CASSQGDKPSDGQYF
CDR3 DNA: TGCGCCAGCAGCCAAGGGGACAAGCCATCCGACGGGCAGTACTTC

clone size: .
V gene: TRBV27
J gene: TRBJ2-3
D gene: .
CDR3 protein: CVSSVDGYTQYF
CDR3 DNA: TGTGTCAGCAGTGTCGACGGATATACGCAGTATTTT

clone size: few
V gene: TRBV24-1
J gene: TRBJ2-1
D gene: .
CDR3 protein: CATSGDSVREQFF
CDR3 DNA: TGTGCCACCAGTGGAGACTCGGTCAGGGAGCAGTTCTTC

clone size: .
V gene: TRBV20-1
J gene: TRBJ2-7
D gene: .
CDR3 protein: CSAVEENYEQYF
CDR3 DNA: TGCAGTGCTGTCGAAGAGAATTACGAGCAGTACTTC

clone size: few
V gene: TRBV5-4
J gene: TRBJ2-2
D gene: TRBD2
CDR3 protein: CASSLGSSGGTGELFF
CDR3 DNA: TGTGCCAGCAGCTTGGGCTCTAGCGGGGGGACCGGGGAGCTGTTTTTT

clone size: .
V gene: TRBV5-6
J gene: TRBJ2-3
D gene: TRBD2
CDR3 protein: CASSFPAGGLALHTQYF
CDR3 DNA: TGTGCCAGCAGTTTCCCAGCGGGGGGGCTTGCATTGCATACGCAGTATTTT

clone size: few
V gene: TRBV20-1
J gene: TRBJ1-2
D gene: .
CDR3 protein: CSARVSQTSYGYTF
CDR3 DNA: TGCAGTGCTAGAGTGAGCCAGACCTCCTATGGCTACACCTTC

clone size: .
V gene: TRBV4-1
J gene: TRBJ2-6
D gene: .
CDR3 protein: CASSTILFAAGANVLTF
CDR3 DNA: TGCGCCAGCAGCACTATTTTATTCGCGGCTGGGGCCAACGTCCTGACTTTC

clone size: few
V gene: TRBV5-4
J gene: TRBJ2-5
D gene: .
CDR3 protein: CASSSGSITQETQYF
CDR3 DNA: TGTGCCAGCAGTTCCGGGAGCATAACCCAAGAGACCCAGTACTTC

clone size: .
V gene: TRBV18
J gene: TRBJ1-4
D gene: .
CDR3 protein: CASSKIDSYNEKLFF
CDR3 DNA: TGTGCCAGCTCAAAGATTGACAGCTATAATGAAAAACTGTTTTTT